The rows below give T cell receptor beta chains drawn from one sample of a study of long-term antiretroviral therapy in people with HIV. Some clones are missing from TCRdb's copy, which holds only in-frame ones; the method was immunoSEQ multiplex PCR. The sample yields over 15,000 clones, just over 75% seen once. Sequencing was performed on unsorted PBMCs, taken 0.5 years before starting antiretroviral therapy. Receptors originate from a woman aged 45-59 years with HIV. CDR3s include the opening cysteine and the closing phenylalanine or tryptophan. A D gene is named only where the DNA matches it firmly. The listing skips clone size in some rows; elsewhere it reads once, few, many or a size class.

d_call: TRBD2; clone_size: once; v_call: TRBV6-1; j_call: TRBJ2-5; cdr3_aa: CASGRDYQETQYF; cdr3_nt: TGTGCCAGCGGGAGGGATTACCAAGAGACCCAGTACTTC
d_call: NA; clone_size: NA; v_call: TRBV18; j_call: TRBJ2-7; cdr3_aa: CATGGVAGGAEQYF; cdr3_nt: TGTGCCACTGGCGGGGTGGCAGGGGGTGCCGAGCAGTACTTC
d_call: NA; clone_size: NA; v_call: TRBV7-6; j_call: TRBJ2-4; cdr3_aa: CASSPQPGQKNIQYF; cdr3_nt: TGTGCCAGCAGCCCACAGCCGGGGCAGAAGAACATTCAGTACTTC
d_call: TRBD1; clone_size: NA; v_call: TRBV9; j_call: TRBJ2-2; cdr3_aa: CASSALQGAGELFF; cdr3_nt: TGTGCCAGCAGCGCCTTACAGGGGGCCGGGGAGCTGTTTTTT
d_call: TRBD2; clone_size: NA; v_call: TRBV5-6; j_call: TRBJ2-1; cdr3_aa: CASSWRRGAAYNEQFF; cdr3_nt: TGTGCCAGCAGCTGGAGGCGGGGGGCTGCCTACAATGAGCAGTTCTTC
d_call: TRBD2; clone_size: NA; v_call: TRBV5-3; j_call: TRBJ2-1; cdr3_aa: CARSLALAGMDEQFF; cdr3_nt: TGTGCCAGAAGCTTGGCACTAGCGGGGATGGATGAGCAGTTCTTC
d_call: TRBD2; clone_size: NA; v_call: TRBV25-1; j_call: TRBJ2-5; cdr3_aa: CASSPLGGGAETQYF; cdr3_nt: TGTGCCAGCAGTCCCCTTGGCGGGGGGGCGGAGACCCAGTACTTC
d_call: NA; clone_size: NA; v_call: TRBV7-9; j_call: TRBJ2-1; cdr3_aa: CASSFGGSLSEQFF; cdr3_nt: TGTGCCAGCAGCTTCGGGGGTAGTCTGAGTGAGCAGTTCTTC
d_call: TRBD1; clone_size: NA; v_call: TRBV29-1; j_call: TRBJ1-2; cdr3_aa: CSVPETGGYGYTF; cdr3_nt: TGCAGCGTTCCAGAGACAGGGGGCTATGGCTACACCTTC
d_call: NA; clone_size: medium-sized; v_call: TRBV4-2; j_call: TRBJ1-4; cdr3_aa: CASRRQAPFF; cdr3_nt: TGTGCCAGCAGGAGACAGGCGCCATTTTTT
d_call: NA; clone_size: NA; v_call: TRBV18; j_call: TRBJ1-6; cdr3_aa: CASSREASPLHF; cdr3_nt: TGTGCCAGCTCCCGGGAGGCCTCACCCCTCCACTTT
d_call: NA; clone_size: NA; v_call: TRBV7-7; j_call: TRBJ2-1; cdr3_aa: CASSPGEGNYNEQFF; cdr3_nt: TGTGCCAGCAGCCCCGGAGAAGGGAATTATAATGAGCAGTTCTTC
d_call: NA; clone_size: NA; v_call: TRBV5-1; j_call: TRBJ1-4; cdr3_aa: CASSLGGPNEKLFF; cdr3_nt: TGCGCCAGCAGCTTGGGGGGCCCAAATGAAAAACTGTTTTTT
d_call: NA; clone_size: medium-sized; v_call: TRBV5-8; j_call: TRBJ1-6; cdr3_aa: CASSSQRGNSPLHF; cdr3_nt: TGTGCCAGCAGCTCCCAGAGAGGGAATTCACCCCTCCACTTT
d_call: NA; clone_size: few; v_call: TRBV10-2; j_call: TRBJ1-6; cdr3_aa: CASSSDRLNNSPLHF; cdr3_nt: TGCGCCAGCAGCTCGGACAGACTAAATAATTCACCCCTCCACTTT
d_call: TRBD1; clone_size: few; v_call: TRBV29-1; j_call: TRBJ1-2; cdr3_aa: CSVSDRDGYTF; cdr3_nt: TGCAGCGTCTCCGACAGGGATGGCTACACCTTC
d_call: TRBD1; clone_size: few; v_call: TRBV30; j_call: TRBJ1-6; cdr3_aa: CAWRGQAVHSPLHF; cdr3_nt: TGTGCCTGGAGGGGACAGGCGGTACATTCACCCCTCCACTTT
d_call: NA; clone_size: NA; v_call: TRBV4-2; j_call: TRBJ2-5; cdr3_aa: CASSQEGLGQETQYF; cdr3_nt: TGTGCCAGCAGCCAAGAGGGCCTTGGCCAAGAGACCCAGTACTTC
d_call: NA; clone_size: NA; v_call: TRBV7-3; j_call: TRBJ1-3; cdr3_aa: CASSPDSSSGNTIYF; cdr3_nt: TGTGCCAGCAGTCCAGACAGCTCCTCTGGAAACACCATATATTTT
d_call: NA; clone_size: NA; v_call: TRBV5-1; j_call: TRBJ2-7; cdr3_aa: CASSLVSHPTGIEQYF; cdr3_nt: TGCGCCAGCAGCTTGGTGTCTCACCCCACAGGGATCGAGCAGTACTTC
d_call: NA; clone_size: NA; v_call: TRBV9; j_call: TRBJ1-4; cdr3_aa: CASSVASPGELFF; cdr3_nt: TGTGCCAGCAGCGTAGCCTCCCCCGGGGAACTGTTTTTT
d_call: TRBD2; clone_size: NA; v_call: TRBV12-5; j_call: TRBJ2-1; cdr3_aa: CASGLGSGTRTDNEQFF; cdr3_nt: TGTGCTAGTGGTTTAGGGTCTGGGACTAGAACCGACAATGAGCAGTTCTTC
d_call: NA; clone_size: NA; v_call: TRBV5-4; j_call: TRBJ1-1; cdr3_aa: CASSLSLGATEAFF; cdr3_nt: TGTGCCAGCAGCTTGTCTCTGGGGGCAACTGAAGCTTTCTTT
d_call: NA; clone_size: once; v_call: TRBV7-3; j_call: TRBJ2-3; cdr3_aa: CASSPYTGAQATQYF; cdr3_nt: TGTGCCAGCAGCCCTTATACCGGAGCCCAGGCTACGCAGTATTTT
d_call: NA; clone_size: NA; v_call: TRBV15; j_call: TRBJ1-5; cdr3_aa: CATSRPPDVKGKHF; cdr3_nt: TGTGCCACCAGCAGACCACCGGACGTCAAGGGTAAGCATTTT
d_call: NA; clone_size: NA; v_call: TRBV2; j_call: TRBJ1-4; cdr3_aa: CASSEAPRSTNEKLFF; cdr3_nt: TGTGCCAGCAGTGAGGCCCCCCGATCAACTAATGAAAAACTGTTTTTT
d_call: NA; clone_size: NA; v_call: TRBV28; j_call: TRBJ1-4; cdr3_aa: CASSSSKLFF; cdr3_nt: TGTGCCAGCAGTTCCTCTAAACTGTTTTTT
d_call: NA; clone_size: NA; v_call: TRBV6-5; j_call: TRBJ2-2; cdr3_aa: CASRPTGNTGELFF; cdr3_nt: TGTGCCAGCAGGCCTACAGGGAACACCGGGGAGCTGTTTTTT
d_call: TRBD2; clone_size: NA; v_call: TRBV5-1; j_call: TRBJ2-5; cdr3_aa: CASSFGLAGGVETQYF; cdr3_nt: TGCGCCAGCAGCTTTGGACTAGCGGGGGGTGTAGAGACCCAGTACTTC
d_call: TRBD2; clone_size: NA; v_call: TRBV6-5; j_call: TRBJ2-2; cdr3_aa: CASGRAGGGTGELFF; cdr3_nt: TGTGCCAGCGGTCGAGCGGGGGGGGGAACCGGGGAGCTGTTTTTT
d_call: TRBD1; clone_size: few; v_call: TRBV6-5; j_call: TRBJ1-2; cdr3_aa: CASSLTGQPRGYTF; cdr3_nt: TGTGCCAGCAGTTTGACAGGGCAACCCAGGGGCTACACCTTC
d_call: NA; clone_size: NA; v_call: TRBV7-9; j_call: TRBJ1-2; cdr3_aa: CASSFPGDPSGYTF; cdr3_nt: TGTGCCAGCAGCTTCCCGGGGGACCCGTCTGGCTACACCTTC
d_call: NA; clone_size: NA; v_call: TRBV6-6; j_call: TRBJ2-2; cdr3_aa: CASSPSGELFF; cdr3_nt: TGTGCCAGCAGCCCCTCCGGGGAGCTGTTTTTT
d_call: TRBD1; clone_size: NA; v_call: TRBV27; j_call: TRBJ2-7; cdr3_aa: CASSSTGAGTYEQYF; cdr3_nt: TGTGCCAGCAGTTCTACAGGGGCCGGAACCTACGAGCAGTACTTC
d_call: NA; clone_size: NA; v_call: TRBV11-2; j_call: TRBJ2-1; cdr3_aa: CASSLVGNPYNEQFF; cdr3_nt: TGTGCCAGCAGCTTAGTGGGGAACCCTTACAATGAGCAGTTCTTC
d_call: NA; clone_size: NA; v_call: TRBV6-5; j_call: TRBJ1-5; cdr3_aa: CASSYRQGNQPQHF; cdr3_nt: TGTGCCAGCAGTTACAGGCAGGGCAATCAGCCCCAGCATTTT
d_call: TRBD1; clone_size: NA; v_call: TRBV6-5; j_call: TRBJ1-1; cdr3_aa: CASGGGSGTEAFF; cdr3_nt: TGTGCCAGCGGAGGGGGCTCGGGCACTGAAGCTTTCTTT
d_call: NA; clone_size: NA; v_call: TRBV11-2; j_call: TRBJ1-6; cdr3_aa: CASSGKDGGFSPLHF; cdr3_nt: TGTGCCAGCAGCGGAAAGGACGGGGGGTTTTCACCCCTCCACTTT
d_call: NA; clone_size: once; v_call: TRBV4-1; j_call: TRBJ1-3; cdr3_aa: CASSPSAGKERSGNTIYF; cdr3_nt: TGCGCCAGCAGCCCTAGCGCGGGAAAAGAAAGGTCTGGAAACACCATATATTTT
d_call: NA; clone_size: NA; v_call: TRBV30; j_call: TRBJ1-3; cdr3_aa: CAWSTPYTGSGNTIYF; cdr3_nt: TGTGCCTGGAGCACCCCATACACAGGGTCAGGAAACACCATATATTTT
d_call: TRBD2; clone_size: NA; v_call: TRBV14; j_call: TRBJ2-5; cdr3_aa: CASSLGIGGQETQYF; cdr3_nt: TGTGCCAGCAGCCTAGGAATCGGGGGGCAAGAGACCCAGTACTTC
d_call: TRBD1; clone_size: once; v_call: TRBV7-9; j_call: TRBJ1-5; cdr3_aa: CASSPTGGNQPQHF; cdr3_nt: TGTGCCAGCAGCCCCACAGGGGGCAATCAGCCCCAGCATTTT
d_call: NA; clone_size: NA; v_call: TRBV30; j_call: TRBJ2-3; cdr3_aa: CAWSPRQPWTDTQYF; cdr3_nt: TGTGCCTGGAGTCCCAGACAGCCGTGGACAGATACGCAGTATTTT
d_call: NA; clone_size: NA; v_call: TRBV19; j_call: TRBJ1-6; cdr3_aa: CATEGGLGSPLHF; cdr3_nt: TGTGCCACTGAAGGCGGGTTAGGTTCACCCCTCCACTTT
d_call: NA; clone_size: NA; v_call: TRBV7-9; j_call: TRBJ2-5; cdr3_aa: CASSAGQPYGETQYF; cdr3_nt: TGTGCCAGCAGCGCGGGACAGCCCTATGGAGAGACCCAGTACTTC
d_call: NA; clone_size: NA; v_call: TRBV10-2; j_call: TRBJ2-4; cdr3_aa: CASSEADNKNIQYF; cdr3_nt: TGCGCCAGCAGTGAGGCTGATAACAAAAACATTCAGTACTTC
d_call: NA; clone_size: NA; v_call: TRBV27; j_call: TRBJ1-5; cdr3_aa: CASSLRAYQPQHF; cdr3_nt: TGTGCCAGCAGTTTGAGGGCTTATCAGCCCCAGCATTTT
d_call: TRBD1; clone_size: NA; v_call: TRBV30; j_call: TRBJ1-4; cdr3_aa: CAWSEGQLLNEKLFF; cdr3_nt: TGTGCCTGGAGTGAGGGACAGCTTCTTAATGAAAAACTGTTTTTT
d_call: TRBD1; clone_size: NA; v_call: TRBV5-4; j_call: TRBJ1-2; cdr3_aa: CASSPGQGFYGYTF; cdr3_nt: TGTGCCAGCAGCCCGGGACAGGGCTTCTATGGCTACACCTTC
d_call: NA; clone_size: NA; v_call: TRBV4-1; j_call: TRBJ2-2; cdr3_aa: CASSREDSSRANTGELFF; cdr3_nt: TGCGCCAGCAGCCGAGAGGACAGCAGTCGGGCGAACACCGGGGAGCTGTTTTTT
d_call: NA; clone_size: NA; v_call: TRBV7-8; j_call: TRBJ2-5; cdr3_aa: CASSPGQQQETQYF; cdr3_nt: TGTGCCAGCAGCCCGGGGCAGCAGCAAGAGACCCAGTACTTC
d_call: NA; clone_size: once; v_call: TRBV7-9; j_call: TRBJ2-3; cdr3_aa: CASSLPFTRLDHGGDTQYF; cdr3_nt: TGTGCCAGCAGCTTACCTTTCACCCGACTAGACCACGGGGGAGATACGCAGTATTTT
d_call: NA; clone_size: NA; v_call: TRBV18; j_call: TRBJ2-2; cdr3_aa: CASSPPDANTGELFF; cdr3_nt: TGTGCCAGCTCACCACCCGACGCGAACACCGGGGAGCTGTTTTTT
d_call: TRBD1; clone_size: NA; v_call: TRBV19; j_call: TRBJ1-1; cdr3_aa: CASILRGRNTEAFF; cdr3_nt: TGTGCCAGTATTTTGAGGGGGCGGAACACTGAAGCTTTCTTT
d_call: NA; clone_size: NA; v_call: TRBV29-1; j_call: TRBJ1-1; cdr3_aa: CSVFHGDKAFF; cdr3_nt: TGCAGCGTTTTCCATGGCGATAAAGCTTTCTTT
d_call: TRBD1; clone_size: NA; v_call: TRBV30; j_call: TRBJ1-6; cdr3_aa: CAWSTGQGSSPLHF; cdr3_nt: TGTGCCTGGAGTACGGGACAGGGGAGTTCACCCCTCCACTTT
d_call: NA; clone_size: NA; v_call: TRBV2; j_call: TRBJ2-2; cdr3_aa: CASSRTPSTGELFF; cdr3_nt: TGTGCCAGCAGCCGGACCCCGAGCACCGGGGAGCTGTTTTTT
d_call: NA; clone_size: NA; v_call: TRBV18; j_call: TRBJ2-1; cdr3_aa: CASSPAAYNEQFF; cdr3_nt: TGTGCCAGCTCACCAGCGGCTTACAATGAGCAGTTCTTC
d_call: TRBD2; clone_size: NA; v_call: TRBV27; j_call: TRBJ2-3; cdr3_aa: CASSAEGLAGGPIDTQYF; cdr3_nt: TGTGCCAGCAGTGCCGAAGGACTAGCGGGGGGGCCGATAGATACGCAGTATTTT
d_call: TRBD1; clone_size: NA; v_call: TRBV29-1; j_call: TRBJ1-2; cdr3_aa: CSVAGPGGGNYGYTF; cdr3_nt: TGCAGCGTCGCCGGTCCAGGGGGCGGAAACTATGGCTACACCTTC